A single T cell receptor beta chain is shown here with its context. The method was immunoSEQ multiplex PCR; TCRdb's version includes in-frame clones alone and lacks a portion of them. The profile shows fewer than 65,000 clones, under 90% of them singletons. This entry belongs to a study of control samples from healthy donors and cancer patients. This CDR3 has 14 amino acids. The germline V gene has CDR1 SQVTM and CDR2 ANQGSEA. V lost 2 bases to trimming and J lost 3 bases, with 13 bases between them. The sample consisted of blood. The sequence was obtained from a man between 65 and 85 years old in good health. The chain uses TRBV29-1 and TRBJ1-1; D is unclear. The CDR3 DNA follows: TGCAGCGTTGAAACGGGGTCTGGATACACTGAAGCTTTCTTT. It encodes CSVETGSGYTEAFF.